Sequencing of this T cell receptor beta chain was carried out in a study of cytomegalovirus exposure and HLA in healthy donors. Only in-frame clones appear in the TCRdb table, and some are missing; sequencing was by immunoSEQ multiplex PCR. The data contain about 44,000 clones, 93% of them singletons. To note about this clone: What it binds is unknown.

There are 13 residues in the CDR3. The J segment lost 11 bases and the V segment lost 6 bases, leaving 7 bases of the junction unmatched. Germline V gene lookup returns CDR1 SNHLY and CDR2 FYNNEI. Findings and caveats of the study: It was around 160 TCR beta chains that were listed as cytomegalovirus-associated.

The sequencing input was PBMCs. The chain combines TRBV2 with TRBJ2-1; 10 positions agree with TRBD1. The clonotype comes from a woman in her late teens or twenties in good health and CMV-seronegative. The chain's CDR3 is CASRETGGGQQFF. CDR3 in DNA: TGTGCCAGCAGAGAGACAGGGGGCGGGCAGCAGTTCTTC.